The rows below give T cell receptor beta chains drawn from one sample of a study of cytomegalovirus exposure and HLA in healthy donors. This table comes from immunoSEQ multiplex PCR, and its TCRdb copy is limited to in-frame clones, with some not included. In the table there are roughly 140,000 clones, approximately 83% of which are singletons. Source material: PBMCs. These receptors all stem from a middle-aged woman in good health and CMV-seronegative. Both conserved end residues are part of each CDR3. A D gene is named only where the DNA matches it firmly. Clone size, where shown, is once, few, many, or a class for clones that have expanded.

j_call,clone_size,d_call,v_call,cdr3_nt,cdr3_aa
TRBJ1-1,few,TRBD1,TRBV6-1,TGTGCCAGCAGAATAGGGGGCCACACTGAAGCTTTCTTT,CASRIGGHTEAFF
TRBJ2-7,few,.,TRBV14,TGTGCCAGCAGCCAAGATCGACTAGTCGCCGAGCAGTACTTC,CASSQDRLVAEQYF
TRBJ2-5,once,.,TRBV29-1,TGCAGCGTTGACGGTCCAGGCCGAAGTCTGTACTTC,CSVDGPGRSLYF
TRBJ2-7,.,TRBD1,TRBV5-1,TGCGCCAGCAGCCCGGAGGCAGGGGGAACCTACGAGCAGTACTTC,CASSPEAGGTYEQYF
TRBJ2-5,.,.,TRBV7-6,TGTGCCAGCAGCTTAGCACTCCGGGACACTCCAACCCAAGAGACCCAGTACTTC,CASSLALRDTPTQETQYF
TRBJ2-1,.,TRBD2,TRBV27,TGTGCCAGCAGTTTATCCGCGGGGGGACCTTACAATGAGCAGTTCTTC,CASSLSAGGPYNEQFF
TRBJ1-5,.,.,TRBV5-3,TGTGCCAGAAGCCCCCTCAATGGTGCGGCCAGCAATCAGCCCCAGCATTTT,CARSPLNGAASNQPQHF
TRBJ2-1,.,TRBD2,TRBV11-2,TGTGCCAGCAGCTTAGTGGCTTCAGCGGGGAGTTACAATGAGCAGTTCTTC,CASSLVASAGSYNEQFF
TRBJ1-1,.,TRBD1,TRBV5-1,TGCGCCAGCAGCCTGCGGACAGGGATCACTGAAGCTTTCTTT,CASSLRTGITEAFF
TRBJ1-2,.,.,TRBV5-1,TGCGCCAGCAGCTTGGGTGACAGGAGGTGGTATGGCTACACCTTC,CASSLGDRRWYGYTF
TRBJ2-7,.,.,TRBV6-6,TGTGCCAGCAGTTACCCCCCCGGCCGGGGCTCCTACGAGCAGTACTTC,CASSYPPGRGSYEQYF
TRBJ1-1,.,.,TRBV7-9,TGTTCCAGCAGCTCTATGAACACTGAAGCTTTCTTT,CSSSSMNTEAFF
TRBJ1-1,.,.,TRBV10-3,TGTGCCATCAGTGGCGTCCTGAACACTGAAGCTTTCTTT,CAISGVLNTEAFF